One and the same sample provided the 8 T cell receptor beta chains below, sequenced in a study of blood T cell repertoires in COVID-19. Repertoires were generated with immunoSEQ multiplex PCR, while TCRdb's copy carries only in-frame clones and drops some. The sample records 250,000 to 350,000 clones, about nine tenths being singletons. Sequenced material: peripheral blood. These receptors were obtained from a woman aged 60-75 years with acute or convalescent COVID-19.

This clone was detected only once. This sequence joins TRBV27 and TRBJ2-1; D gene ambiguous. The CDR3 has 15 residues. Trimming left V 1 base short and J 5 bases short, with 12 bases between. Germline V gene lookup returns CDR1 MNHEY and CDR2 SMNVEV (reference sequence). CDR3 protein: CASSLWQNADNEQFF. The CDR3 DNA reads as TGTGCCAGCAGTTTATGGCAGAATGCGGACAATGAGCAGTTCTTC.

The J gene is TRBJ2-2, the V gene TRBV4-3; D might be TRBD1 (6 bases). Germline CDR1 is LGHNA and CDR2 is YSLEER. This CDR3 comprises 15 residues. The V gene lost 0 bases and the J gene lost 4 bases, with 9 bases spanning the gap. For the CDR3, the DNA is TGCGCCAGCAGCCAAGAGGCAGGGGTCACCGGGGAGCTGTTTTTT. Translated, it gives CASSQEAGVTGELFF.

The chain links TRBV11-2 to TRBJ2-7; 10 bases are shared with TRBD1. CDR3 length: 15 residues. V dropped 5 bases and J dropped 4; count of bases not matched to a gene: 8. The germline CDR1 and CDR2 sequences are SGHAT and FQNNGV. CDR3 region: CASSRRGGQGYEQYF. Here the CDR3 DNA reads TGTGCCAGCAGCCGAAGGGGGGGACAGGGGTACGAGCAGTACTTC.

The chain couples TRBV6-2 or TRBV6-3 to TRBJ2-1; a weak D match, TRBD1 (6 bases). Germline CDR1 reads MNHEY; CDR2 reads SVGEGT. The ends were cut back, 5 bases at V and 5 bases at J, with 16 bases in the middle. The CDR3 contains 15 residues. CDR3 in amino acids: CASSTRDTRNNEQFF. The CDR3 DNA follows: TGTGCCAGCAGTACCCGGGACACCAGAAACAATGAGCAGTTCTTC.

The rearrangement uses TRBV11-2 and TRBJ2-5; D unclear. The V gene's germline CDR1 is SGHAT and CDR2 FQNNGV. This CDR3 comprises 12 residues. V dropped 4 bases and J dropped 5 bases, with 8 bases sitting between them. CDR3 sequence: CASSSSLETQYF. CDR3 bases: TGTGCCAGCAGCTCGAGCCTGGAGACCCAGTACTTC.

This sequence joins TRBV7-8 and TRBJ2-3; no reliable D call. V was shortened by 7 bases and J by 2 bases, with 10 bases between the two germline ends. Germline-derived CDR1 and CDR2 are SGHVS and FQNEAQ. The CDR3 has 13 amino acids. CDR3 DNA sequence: TGTGCCAGCACCCAGTACCACACAGATACGCAGTATTTT. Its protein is CASTQYHTDTQYF.

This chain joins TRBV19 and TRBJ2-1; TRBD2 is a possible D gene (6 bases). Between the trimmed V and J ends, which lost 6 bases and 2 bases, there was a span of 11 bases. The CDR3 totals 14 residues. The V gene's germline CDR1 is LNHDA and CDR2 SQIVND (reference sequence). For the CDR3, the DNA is TGTGCCAGTAGACGGGACTTAACCTACAATGAGCAGTTCTTC. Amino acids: CASRRDLTYNEQFF.

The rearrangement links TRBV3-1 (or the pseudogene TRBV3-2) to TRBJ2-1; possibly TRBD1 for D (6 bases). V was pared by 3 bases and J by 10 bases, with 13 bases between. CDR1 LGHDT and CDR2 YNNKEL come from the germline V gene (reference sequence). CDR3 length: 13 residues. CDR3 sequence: CASSQAGDREQFF. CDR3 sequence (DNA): TGTGCCAGCAGCCAGGCAGGGGATCGGGAGCAGTTCTTC.